These 2 T cell receptor beta chains were all obtained from the same sample, sequenced in a study of identical twins. From the 5' RACE reads, TCRdb called clonotypes with MiXCR, one entry per CDR3 protein. The sample comprises approximately 630,000 distinct CDR3 sequences, about 7% of which are singletons, and around 1.6% rests with the top ten. This sample also belongs to another study, concerning yellow fever vaccine responses in identical twins.

The sequenced material came from PBMCs. These receptors were obtained from a woman aged 18 to 35 in good health.

This clonotype was recorded a few times. The chain couples TRBV29-1 to TRBJ2-1; D possibly corresponds to TRBD1 (5 bases). CDR1 and CDR2 from the germline V gene are SQVTM and ANQGSEA. The CDR3 is made up of 14 amino acids. V gave up 3 bases and J gave up 9 bases, with 18 bases separating them. In nucleotides, the CDR3 is TGCAGCGTTGATAGGGCAGGGTGGGGTGGTGAGCAGTTCTTC. Its translation: CSVDRAGWGGEQFF.

This clonotype appeared a few times. The V call is TRBV6-5, the J call TRBJ2-3, with TRBD1 matching over 8 bases. V trimming: 5 bases; J trimming: 6 bases; junction bases outside the gene matches: 10. The CDR3 sequence is 15 residues long. CDR1 and CDR2 (germline): MNHEY, SVGAGI. CDR3 sequence: CASSNRGAAGDTQYF. Written as DNA, the CDR3 is TGTGCCAGCAGTAACAGGGGGGCGGCGGGGGATACGCAGTATTTT.